This TCR beta chain was recovered during a study of cytomegalovirus exposure and HLA in healthy donors. As regards this clone: Its matching antigen is unknown.

Overall study findings and caveats: It was reported that TCR beta sequences correctly inferred the HLA-A and HLA-B alleles for most subjects. Common viral pathogens (according to a later analysis) appeared linked to several of the most significant clusters. A list of around 150 TCR beta chains associated with cytomegalovirus was given. Analysis was performed later, and it showed HLA-associated TCR beta chains to be more clonally expanded than equally common others.

A multiplex PCR was run with 60 Vbeta primers and 13 Jbeta primers. Sequencing used immunoSEQ multiplex PCR; TCRdb keeps in-frame clones, though not all of them. The sample lists 120,000 or so clones; just over 15% were seen once. This CDR3 spans 16 amino acids. Trimming at V came to 4 bases and at J to 3 bases, leaving 7 bases not matched to a gene. Germline V lookup: CDR1 SGHDT, CDR2 YYEEEE. Sequenced: PBMCs. The sequence was collected from a young woman in good health and CMV-seronegative. The chain couples TRBV5-6 to TRBJ2-3, with 11 positions matching TRBD2. CDR3 residues: CASSPNTSGRTDTQYF. CDR3 sequence (DNA): TGTGCCAGCAGCCCAAACACTAGCGGGAGAACAGATACGCAGTATTTT.